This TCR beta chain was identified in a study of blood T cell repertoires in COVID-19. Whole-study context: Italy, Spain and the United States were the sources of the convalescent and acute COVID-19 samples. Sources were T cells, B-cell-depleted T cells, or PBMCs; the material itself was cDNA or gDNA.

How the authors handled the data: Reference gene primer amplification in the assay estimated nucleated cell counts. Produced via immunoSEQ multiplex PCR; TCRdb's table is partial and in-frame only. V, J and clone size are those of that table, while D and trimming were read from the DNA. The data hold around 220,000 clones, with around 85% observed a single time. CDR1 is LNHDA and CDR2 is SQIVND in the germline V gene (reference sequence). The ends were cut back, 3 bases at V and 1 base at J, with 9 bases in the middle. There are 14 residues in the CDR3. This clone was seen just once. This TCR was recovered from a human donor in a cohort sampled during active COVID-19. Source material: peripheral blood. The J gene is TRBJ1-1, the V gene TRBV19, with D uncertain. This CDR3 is CASSITAGNTEAFF. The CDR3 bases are TGTGCCAGTAGTATCACCGCAGGGAACACTGAAGCTTTCTTT.